Listed below are T cell receptor beta chains from one sample, sequenced in a study of T cell clones after liver transplantation. Clones were sequenced by immunoSEQ multiplex PCR, and TCRdb holds only the in-frame ones, with some missing. The sample holds 95,000 to 110,000 clones, around four fifths seen once. The sample consisted of CD4+ T cells from blood, taken before liver transplant. The source of these receptors is a human donor who received a liver transplant. Both conserved end residues are part of each CDR3. D genes are given only for firm matches. Expanded clones get a size class; other rows say once, few or many, or leave the size out.

v_gene	j_gene	abundance	d_gene	CDR3aa	CDR3nt
TRBV4-2	TRBJ1-6	-	-	CASSQADYSPLHF	TGTGCCAGCAGCCAAGCCGATTATTCACCCCTCCACTTT
TRBV28	TRBJ2-1	-	-	CASSLGTRSGTYNEQFF	TGTGCCAGCAGTTTAGGAACCCGAAGTGGGACCTACAATGAGCAGTTCTTC
TRBV7-2	TRBJ2-2	-	-	CASSPWGSNTGELFF	TGTGCCAGCAGCCCCTGGGGTTCGAACACCGGGGAGCTGTTTTTT
TRBV6-5	TRBJ2-1	-	-	CAVRSASVYNEQFF	TGTGCCGTCAGATCCGCTAGCGTTTACAATGAGCAGTTCTTC
TRBV5-4	TRBJ1-2	-	-	CASSLSRREGYGYTF	TGTGCCAGCAGCTTGTCTCGCAGGGAGGGCTATGGCTACACCTTC
TRBV4-1	TRBJ2-3	-	TRBD2	CASSQGLAGRDTQYF	TGCGCCAGCAGCCAAGGACTAGCGGGGAGAGATACGCAGTATTTT
TRBV27	TRBJ2-1	-	-	CASSFRDKGYEQFF	TGTGCCAGCAGTTTTCGGGACAAGGGCTATGAGCAGTTCTTC
TRBV7-6	TRBJ1-1	few	-	CASSLGGGATEAFF	TGTGCCAGCAGCTTAGGAGGGGGGGCCACTGAAGCTTTCTTT
TRBV4-3	TRBJ1-6	-	-	CASSRVPGQGNSPLHF	TGCGCCAGCAGCCGAGTTCCCGGGCAGGGAAATTCACCCCTCCACTTT
TRBV15	TRBJ2-7	-	-	CATSREASSYEQYF	TGTGCCACCAGCAGAGAAGCCAGCTCCTACGAGCAGTACTTC
TRBV29-1	TRBJ1-4	-	-	CSGGTNEKLFF	TGCAGCGGTGGAACTAATGAAAAACTGTTTTTT
TRBV5-1	TRBJ1-4	once	TRBD1	CASSEQGASNEKLFF	TGCGCCAGCAGCGAACAGGGGGCCTCTAATGAAAAACTGTTTTTT
TRBV2	TRBJ2-1	few	-	CASSVARPEISNEQFF	TGTGCCAGCAGTGTAGCCAGACCTGAGATTAGCAATGAGCAGTTCTTC
TRBV18	TRBJ2-1	-	TRBD2	CASSTGGTSGRNEQFF	TGTGCCAGCTCCACCGGGGGGACTAGCGGGAGGAATGAGCAGTTCTTC
TRBV11-2	TRBJ2-7	-	-	CASSLGGASSYEQYF	TGTGCCAGCAGCTTAGGGGGGGCGAGCTCCTACGAGCAGTACTTC
TRBV28	TRBJ1-1	-	-	CASSRRGANTEAFF	TGTGCCAGCAGCCGGAGGGGGGCGAACACTGAAGCTTTCTTT
TRBV19	TRBJ2-2	once	-	CASSGPNTGELFF	TGTGCCAGTAGTGGCCCGAACACCGGGGAGCTGTTTTTT
TRBV30	TRBJ2-2	-	TRBD2	CAWSGRAGGELFF	TGTGCCTGGAGCGGGAGGGCCGGCGGGGAGCTGTTTTTT
TRBV29-1	TRBJ1-6	few	-	CSVRTADSPLHF	TGCAGCGTGCGGACAGCGGATTCACCCCTCCACTTT
TRBV11-2	TRBJ1-1	few	-	CASSLVLGEKFTEAFF	TGTGCCAGCAGCTTAGTTCTTGGGGAGAAATTCACTGAAGCTTTCTTT
TRBV5-1	TRBJ2-5	-	-	CASSLALLQETQYF	TGCGCCAGCAGCTTGGCACTCCTGCAAGAGACCCAGTACTTC
TRBV18	TRBJ1-2	-	TRBD1	CASSRIQGKHGYTF	TGTGCCAGCTCAAGAATACAGGGGAAACATGGCTACACCTTC
TRBV19	TRBJ2-7	-	-	CASSILGGRYEQYF	TGTGCCAGTAGTATCCTCGGGGGCCGCTACGAGCAGTACTTC
TRBV5-1	TRBJ2-7	-	-	CASSPRGINEQYF	TGCGCCAGCAGCCCAAGGGGTATCAACGAGCAGTACTTC
TRBV18	TRBJ2-2	-	-	CASSPPGGPHTGELFF	TGTGCCAGCTCACCACCAGGGGGGCCCCACACCGGGGAGCTGTTTTTT
TRBV7-6	TRBJ2-5	-	-	CASSSGGQPGLAQYF	TGTGCCAGCAGCTCCGGGGGACAGCCCGGCTTGGCCCAGTACTTC
TRBV10-3	TRBJ2-1	-	TRBD2	CAIRPGGSYNEQFF	TGTGCCATCAGGCCGGGAGGCTCCTACAATGAGCAGTTCTTC
TRBV15	TRBJ1-5	-	-	CATSLSQGGQPQHF	TGTGCCACCAGCTTGAGTCAGGGAGGTCAGCCCCAGCATTTT